Here is one T cell receptor (beta chain) with its context. 13 Jbeta primers and 60 Vbeta primers were used for the PCR. Sequencing used immunoSEQ multiplex PCR; TCRdb keeps in-frame clones, though not all of them. Among some 91,000 clones, about 80% were seen once, and the ten largest hold more than 6%. The data stem from a study of cytomegalovirus exposure and HLA in healthy donors. Germline loops: CDR1 SNHLY, CDR2 FYNNEI. With 6 bases removed from V and 0 bases from J, the gap between germline ends came to 12 bases. The CDR3 sequence is 15 residues long. The sequence was collected from a man aged 35-49 years in good health and CMV-seropositive. This rearrangement joins TRBV2 to TRBJ1-5; D is ambiguous. The sample taken for sequencing was PBMCs. CDR3 amino acids: CASSFKSFSNQPQHF. The CDR3 nucleotides read TGTGCCAGCAGCTTCAAGAGTTTTAGCAATCAGCCCCAGCATTTT.